This TCR beta chain was sequenced during a study of blood T cell repertoires in COVID-19. Germline assignment: CDR1 SEHNR and CDR2 FQNEAQ (reference sequence). The CDR3 contains 13 residues. Trimming removed 4 bases from V and 3 bases from J, with 6 bases in between. Assay used: immunoSEQ multiplex PCR; TCRdb lists only in-frame clones, some missing. The profile shows some 150,000 clones, about 90% of them singletons. This clonotype was sampled from a woman aged 60 to 75 with active or convalescent COVID-19. Specimen: peripheral blood. V gene TRBV7-9 combines with J gene TRBJ2-2; the D is unclear. The CDR3 reads CASSSPHTGELFF. The DNA of the CDR3 is TGTGCCAGCAGCTCCCCTCACACCGGGGAGCTGTTTTTT. The complete variable domain, with remaining parts taken from reference TRBV7-9 and TRBJ2-2, reads DTGVSQNPRHKITKRGQNVTFRCDPISEHNRLYWYRQTLGQGPEFLTYFQNEAQLEKSRLLSDRFSAERPKGSFSTLEIQRTEQGDSAMYLCASSSPHTGELFFGEGSRLTVL.